This TCR beta chain is from a study of blood T cell repertoires in COVID-19. Two negative PCRs, clearance, or symptom resolution were required of recovered Cohort 3 donors. The table came from immunoSEQ multiplex PCR; TCRdb's copy has only in-frame clones and leaves some out. The repertoire has approximately 300,000 clones, about nine tenths of them found once; the top ten carry over 9%. V was pared by 3 bases and J by 7 bases, with 15 bases between. Germline CDR1 and CDR2: LNHDA and SQIVND (reference sequence). The CDR3 consists of 15 residues. Sequencing was performed on PBMCs or T cells enriched from blood (not recorded which). J is TRBJ1-4 and V is TRBV19; no definite D call. The clonotype comes from a young woman who had recovered from COVID-19. CDR3 protein: CASSMGSVFVEKLFF. The CDR3 DNA reads TGTGCCAGTAGTATGGGCTCGGTTTTTGTTGAAAAACTGTTTTTT.